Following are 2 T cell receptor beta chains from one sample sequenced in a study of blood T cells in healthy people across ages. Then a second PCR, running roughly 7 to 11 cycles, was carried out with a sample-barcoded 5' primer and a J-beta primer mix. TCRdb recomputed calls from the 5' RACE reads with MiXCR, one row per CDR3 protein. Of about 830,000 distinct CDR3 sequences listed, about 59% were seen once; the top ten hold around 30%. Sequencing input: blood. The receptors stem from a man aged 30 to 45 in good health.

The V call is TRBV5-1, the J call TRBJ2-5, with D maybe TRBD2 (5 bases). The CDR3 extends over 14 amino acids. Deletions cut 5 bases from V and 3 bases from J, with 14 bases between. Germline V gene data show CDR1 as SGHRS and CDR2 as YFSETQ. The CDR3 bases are TGCGCCAGCAGGATGATCGAGGGAGAAGAGACCCAGTACTTC. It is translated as CASRMIEGEETQYF.

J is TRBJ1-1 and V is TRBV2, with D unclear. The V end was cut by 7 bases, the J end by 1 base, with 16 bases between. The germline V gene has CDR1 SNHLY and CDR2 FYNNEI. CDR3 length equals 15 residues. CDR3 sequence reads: CASTFGLSRNTEAFF. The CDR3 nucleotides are TGTGCCAGCACATTCGGGCTATCGAGGAACACTGAAGCTTTCTTT.